A selection of T cell receptor beta chains follows, all from one sample in a study of cytomegalovirus exposure and HLA in healthy donors. Repertoires were generated with immunoSEQ multiplex PCR, while TCRdb's copy carries only in-frame clones and drops some. The ten top clones account for approximately 0.82%, within a sample of 150,000 to 200,000 clones. Sequencing input: PBMCs. Every receptor here comes from a woman younger than 30 in good health and CMV-seropositive. Each CDR3 is given with its conserved first and last residue. A D gene is named only where the DNA matches it firmly.

J gene	V gene	D gene	CDR3 protein	CDR3 DNA
TRBJ2-3	TRBV5-1	.	CASSLLGATDTQYF	TGCGCCAGCAGCTTGTTGGGGGCAACAGATACGCAGTATTTT
TRBJ2-5	TRBV11-1	TRBD2	CASSPWGLADQETQYF	TGTGCCAGCAGCCCCTGGGGACTAGCGGACCAAGAGACCCAGTACTTC
TRBJ1-6	TRBV11-3	TRBD1	CASSSITGGNSPLHF	TGTGCCAGCAGCTCCATAACAGGGGGGAATTCACCCCTCCACTTT
TRBJ1-6	TRBV30	.	CAWSPSTSPLHF	TGTGCCTGGAGCCCGTCTACGTCACCCCTCCACTTT
TRBJ2-1	TRBV18	.	CASSPLVDEQFF	TGTGCCAGCTCACCGCTGGTAGATGAGCAGTTCTTC
TRBJ1-2	TRBV28	.	CASSFDSRNANYGYTF	TGTGCCAGCAGTTTTGATTCGCGGAATGCAAACTATGGCTACACCTTC
TRBJ2-1	TRBV7-3	TRBD2	CASSPTSDSYNEQFF	TGTGCCAGCAGCCCAACTAGCGACTCCTACAATGAGCAGTTCTTC
TRBJ2-1	TRBV19	.	CASSIGSAGQFF	TGTGCCAGTAGTATAGGGTCGGCGGGGCAGTTCTTC
TRBJ2-3	TRBV4-1	.	CASSQGTLDTQYF	TGCGCCAGCAGCCAAGGGACACTGGATACGCAGTATTTT
TRBJ2-1	TRBV6-6	TRBD1	CASSYSSTGVNEQFF	TGTGCCAGCAGTTACTCGTCGACAGGGGTCAATGAGCAGTTCTTC
TRBJ2-1	TRBV6-1	TRBD2	CASSESVSGGSYNEQFF	TGTGCCAGCAGTGAATCGGTTAGCGGGGGCTCCTACAATGAGCAGTTCTTC
TRBJ1-6	TRBV7-9	.	CASSSGDAYNSPLHF	TGTGCCAGCAGCTCAGGGGACGCCTATAATTCACCCCTCCACTTT
TRBJ2-7	TRBV9	.	CASSPLWSSYEQYF	TGTGCCAGCAGCCCGTTGTGGAGCTCCTACGAGCAGTACTTC
TRBJ2-2	TRBV19	TRBD2	CASRPSGYTGELFF	TGTGCCAGTAGACCTAGCGGCTACACCGGGGAGCTGTTTTTT
TRBJ2-5	TRBV6-1	.	CASSEDRRPQETQYF	TGTGCCAGCAGTGAAGATAGGCGGCCCCAAGAGACCCAGTACTTC
TRBJ2-3	TRBV27	.	CASSSGLTTQYF	TGTGCCAGCAGTTCAGGACTGACGACGCAGTATTTT
TRBJ1-4	TRBV30	.	CAWSSGHGINEKLFF	TGTGCCTGGAGTTCGGGACACGGGATTAATGAAAAACTGTTTTTT
TRBJ2-2	TRBV15	.	CATSPRAKNTGELFF	TGTGCCACCAGCCCGCGGGCGAAGAACACCGGGGAGCTGTTTTTT
TRBJ2-6	TRBV7-9	.	CASSLVRGANVLTF	TGTGCCAGCAGCTTAGTCCGGGGGGCCAACGTCCTGACTTTC
TRBJ2-2	TRBV2	.	CASSRERATGELFF	TGTGCCAGCAGCCGGGAACGGGCCACCGGGGAGCTGTTTTTT
TRBJ2-7	TRBV4-2	TRBD2	CASSQQTSGGAWEQYF	TGTGCCAGCAGCCAACAAACTAGCGGGGGGGCCTGGGAGCAGTACTTC
TRBJ1-2	TRBV7-2	.	CASSPRQRAYGYTF	TGTGCCAGCAGCCCCAGACAGAGAGCATATGGCTACACCTTC
TRBJ2-2	TRBV6-5	TRBD2	CASSYRTSGNTGELFF	TGTGCCAGCAGTTATCGGACTAGCGGGAACACCGGGGAGCTGTTTTTT
TRBJ2-2	TRBV4-3	.	CASSQEHTSNTGELFF	TGCGCCAGCAGCCAAGAACATACCTCGAACACCGGGGAGCTGTTTTTT